These 14 T cell receptor beta chains share one sample of origin, sequenced in a study of cytomegalovirus exposure and HLA in healthy donors. Amplification used 60 Vbeta primers and 13 Jbeta primers. Assay: immunoSEQ multiplex PCR; the TCRdb copy retains only in-frame clones and omits some. The sample consists of over 70,000 clones, approximately 80% of them appearing once. Sequencing input: PBMCs. These receptors were collected from a man aged 45 to 65 in good health and CMV-seropositive.

The rearrangement links TRBV27 to TRBJ2-1; no definite D call. The CDR3 has 15 residues. V lost 6 bases and J lost 3, with 15 bases in between. Germline CDR1 reads MNHEY; CDR2 reads SMNVEV (reference sequence). The CDR3 bases are TGTGCCAGCAGCCTTACCCCAGAAGTCTACAATGAGCAGTTCTTC. Translation: CASSLTPEVYNEQFF.

The rearrangement joins TRBV4-1 to TRBJ2-5; 9 bases match TRBD2. Looked up from germline, CDR1 is MGHRA and CDR2 is YSYEKL. V lost 3 bases to trimming and J lost 5 bases; unmatched junction nucleotides: 10. The CDR3 loop spans 16 amino acids. This CDR3 is CASSHHGNSGSETQYF. In nucleotides, the CDR3 is TGCGCCAGCAGCCACCACGGAAATAGCGGGAGTGAGACCCAGTACTTC.

The chain has TRBV11-2 and TRBJ2-7; 8 positions agree with TRBD2. The V gene's germline CDR1 is SGHAT and CDR2 FQNNGV. V shed 0 bases and J 11 bases; nucleotides not matched to a gene: 6. CDR3 length: 13 amino acids. Here the CDR3 reads CASSLDRVGREYF. The CDR3 region has the DNA TGTGCCAGCAGCTTAGATCGGGTCGGGAGGGAGTACTTC.

This CDR3 is CATGTLNTGELFF. In DNA, the CDR3 is TGTGCCACCGGGACTTTAAACACCGGGGAGCTGTTTTTT. The chain combines TRBV28 with TRBJ2-2; a possible D gene is TRBD2 (6 bases). Trimming cost V 10 bases and J 2 bases, with 11 bases left between them. Germline values: CDR1 MDHEN, CDR2 SYDVKM. The CDR3 contains 13 residues.

The chain links TRBV7-9 to TRBJ2-1; TRBD1 might be the D (6 bases). V shed 5 bases and J shed 3 bases, with 11 bases lying between them. The CDR3 loop spans 14 amino acids. The germline CDR1 and CDR2 sequences are SEHNR and FQNEAQ (reference sequence). The CDR3 sequence: CASSLADSYNEQFF. CDR3 sequence (DNA): TGTGCCAGCAGCCTCGCGGACAGCTACAATGAGCAGTTCTTC.

This rearrangement joins TRBV7-2 to TRBJ2-7; D is ambiguous. This CDR3 spans 13 amino acids. V was cut by 4 bases and J by 0 bases, with 7 bases left in between. CDR1 and CDR2 from the germline V gene are SGHTA and FQGNSA. The CDR3: CASSSLPSYEQYF. CDR3 nucleotides: TGTGCCAGCAGCTCCCTCCCCTCCTACGAGCAGTACTTC.

The chain joins TRBV2 to TRBJ1-1; D uncertain. The CDR3 sequence is 15 residues long. Germline V lookup: CDR1 SNHLY, CDR2 FYNNEI. Trimming pared 8 bases from V and 0 bases from J, leaving 16 bases between. CDR3 nucleotides: TGTGCCAGCCCCAAAAACGAGGTTATGAACACTGAAGCTTTCTTT. It specifies CASPKNEVMNTEAFF.

V usage is TRBV5-1 and J usage is TRBJ2-1, with D maybe TRBD1 (6 bases). The germline CDR1 and CDR2 sequences are SGHRS and YFSETQ. The CDR3 has 16 residues. The V end lost 1 base, the J end lost 0 bases, and 11 bases lay between the germline ends. CDR3 sequence reads: CASSLQGRGSYNEQFF. The CDR3 DNA reads as TGCGCCAGCAGCTTGCAGGGGCGAGGCTCCTACAATGAGCAGTTCTTC.

The J gene is TRBJ2-7, the V gene TRBV5-4; TRBD2 aligns across 11 bases. The germline V gene has CDR1 SGHNT and CDR2 YYREEE (reference sequence). V was pared by 1 base and J by 7 bases, with 7 bases of the junction left unmatched. The CDR3 contains 15 residues. CDR3 in amino acids: CASSLRLAGLEEQYF. The CDR3 DNA follows: TGTGCCAGCAGCTTGAGACTAGCGGGATTGGAAGAGCAGTACTTC.

The chain combines TRBV19 with TRBJ2-7; D possibly corresponds to TRBD2 (6 bases). This CDR3 has 14 residues. CDR1 is LNHDA and CDR2 is SQIVND in the germline V gene (reference sequence). With 5 bases removed from V and 3 bases from J, the gap between germline ends came to 14 bases. This CDR3 is CASSGRGWVYEQYF. The CDR3 DNA sequence: TGTGCCAGTAGTGGGCGGGGATGGGTCTACGAGCAGTACTTC.

CDR3 sequence (DNA): TGTGCCAGCAGCCGGGTCTTGGGAGAAGAGACCCAGTACTTC. It yields the protein CASSRVLGEETQYF. This chain connects TRBV11-2 to TRBJ2-5, with a possible D match to TRBD2 (5 bases). The CDR3 runs to 14 residues. V gave up 5 bases and J gave up 3 bases, with 13 bases separating them. Germline CDR1 SGHAT, CDR2 FQNNGV.

The CDR3 sequence is CSAPRDSSSYNEQFF. The CDR3 DNA reads TGCAGCGCCCCCCGGGACTCCAGCTCCTACAATGAGCAGTTCTTC. The chain joins TRBV29-1 to TRBJ2-1; weak D call: TRBD2 (6 bases). Germline assignment: CDR1 SQVTM and CDR2 ANQGSEA. V was cut by 7 bases and J by 0 bases, with 16 bases left in between. CDR3 length equals 15 residues.

The sample holds a few counts of this clone. At one of its ends the junction is not consistent with the germline gene, which may arise from a read error. The chain has TRBV5-1 and TRBJ2-6; D is possibly TRBD1 (5 bases). The CDR3 has 16 residues. Germline V CDR1 and CDR2: SGHRS, YFSETQ. The CDR3 loop is CASSLSGQPGANGLTF. Here the CDR3 DNA reads TGCGCCAGCAGCTTGTCCGGGCAGCCTGGGGCCAACGGCCTGACTTTC.

This clone was recorded only once. The chain links TRBV7-2 to TRBJ2-7, with 9 positions matching TRBD1. Germline V gene lookup returns CDR1 SGHTA and CDR2 FQGNSA. V shed 7 bases, J shed 1 base, and the junction held 8 bases outside the gene matches. The CDR3 runs to 15 residues. The CDR3 loop is CASMQRGTGSYEQYF. The CDR3 bases are TGTGCCAGCATGCAACGGGGGACAGGGTCCTACGAGCAGTACTTC.